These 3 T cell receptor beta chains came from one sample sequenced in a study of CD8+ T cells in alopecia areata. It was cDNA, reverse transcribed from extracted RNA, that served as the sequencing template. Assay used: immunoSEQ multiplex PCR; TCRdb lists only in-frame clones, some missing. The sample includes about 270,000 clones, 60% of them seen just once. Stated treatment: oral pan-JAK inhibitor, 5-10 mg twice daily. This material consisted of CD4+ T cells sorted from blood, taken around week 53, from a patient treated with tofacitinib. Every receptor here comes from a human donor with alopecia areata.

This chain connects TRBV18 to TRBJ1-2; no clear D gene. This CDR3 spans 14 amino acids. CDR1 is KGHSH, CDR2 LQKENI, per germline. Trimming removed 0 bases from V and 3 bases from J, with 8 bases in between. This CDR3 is CASSPPGRYYGYTF. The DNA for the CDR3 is TGTGCCAGCTCACCACCTGGCCGATACTATGGCTACACCTTC. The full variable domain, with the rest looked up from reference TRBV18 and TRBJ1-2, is NAGVMQNPRHLVRRRGQEARLRCSPMKGHSHVYWYRQLPEEGLKFMVYLQKENIIDESGMPKERFSAEFPKEGPSILRIQQVVRGDSAAYFCASSPPGRYYGYTFGSGTRLTVV.

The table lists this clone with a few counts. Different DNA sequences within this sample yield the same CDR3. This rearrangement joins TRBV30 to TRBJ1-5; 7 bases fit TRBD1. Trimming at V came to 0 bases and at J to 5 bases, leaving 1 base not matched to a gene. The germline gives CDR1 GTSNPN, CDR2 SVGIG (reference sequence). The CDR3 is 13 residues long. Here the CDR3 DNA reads TGTGCCTGGAGTGTAGGGGGCCATCAGCCCCAGCATTTT. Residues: CAWSVGGHQPQHF.

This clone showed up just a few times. This CDR3 is CASSPPDTEAFF. CDR3 coding DNA: TGTGCCAGCAGCCCACCGGACACTGAAGCTTTCTTT. The rearrangement links TRBV7-9 to TRBJ1-1; the D is unclear. Trimming cost V 5 bases and J 3 bases, with 7 bases left between them. The CDR3 totals 12 residues. Germline-derived CDR1 and CDR2 are SEHNR and FQNEAQ (reference sequence).